This T cell receptor (beta chain) came from a study of T-cell reconstitution after alpha-beta-depleted transplantation in children. Unique molecular identifiers were built into the TCRbeta library. TCRdb independently ran MiXCR on the PCR reads; one entry per CDR3 protein. The sample has some 300,000 distinct CDR3 sequences; around a tenth are singletons. The germline V and J ends were trimmed by 2 bases and 5 bases, with 10 bases remaining between them. Germline V lookup: CDR1 MGHRA, CDR2 YSYEKL. The CDR3 is 14 residues long. The table lists this clonotype with a few counts. The chain has TRBV4-1 and TRBJ2-1; D possibly corresponds to TRBD2 (6 bases). The sequences come from PBMCs from the stem cell graft donor, collected from the stem cell graft. The TCR sequence derives from a human donor who donated a stem cell graft to a child with acute lymphoblastic leukemia. CDR3 bases: TGCGCCAGCAGCCAATTGGGGGGAAACAATGAGCAGTTCTTC. Its protein product is CASSQLGGNNEQFF.